The sample holds one count of the clone carrying this T cell receptor (beta chain). These data belong to a study of blood T cell repertoires in COVID-19. Study overall: Material from acute and convalescent COVID-19 was sourced from the United States, Italy and Spain. PBMCs, B-cell-depleted T cells, or T cells provided the cDNA or gDNA that made up the material.

The protocol was immunoSEQ multiplex PCR, while the TCRdb copy is restricted to in-frame clones and leaves out a portion. The table lists about 350,000 clones, under 95% of them singletons. The sample was peripheral blood. This TCR came from a woman aged 18 to 35 who had recovered from COVID-19.

The CDR3 here is CASSLETGYFEETQYF. In DNA, the CDR3 is TGTGCCAGCAGCTTAGAGACAGGGTATTTCGAAGAGACCCAGTACTTC. This chain connects TRBV7-2 to TRBJ2-5; 7 bases match TRBD1. Germline-derived CDR1 and CDR2 are SGHTA and FQGNSA. The CDR3 is made up of 16 amino acids. Unmatched junction bases numbered 8, after V lost 1 base and J lost 3 bases.